This entry concerns a single T cell receptor (beta chain). This specimen belongs to a study of T cell changes during pregnancy in multiple sclerosis. This CDR3 is built from 13 residues. V gave up 11 bases and J gave up 2 bases, with 14 bases separating them. Germline CDR1 reads MNHNS; CDR2 reads SASEGT. This table comes from immunoSEQ multiplex PCR, and its TCRdb copy is limited to in-frame clones, with some not included. The sample comprises roughly 42,000 clones, 85% to 95% of which are singletons, and over 6.5% rests with the top ten. This TCR derives from a female donor with multiple sclerosis, enrolled in a pregnancy study. The V gene is TRBV6-1, the J gene TRBJ2-3, with D possibly being TRBD1 (6 bases). The sample here was CD8+ T cells from peripheral blood mononuclear cells, taken in the third trimester of pregnancy. The CDR3 DNA sequence: TGTGCCGGGACACGGGAATTCACAGATACGCAGTATTTT. It translates to CAGTREFTDTQYF.